This TCR beta chain was identified in a study of cytomegalovirus exposure and HLA in healthy donors. After removal of 1 base from V and 9 bases from J, the junction contained 4 bases not matched to a gene. CDR1 and CDR2 from the germline V gene are SSHAT and FNYEAQ (reference sequence). This CDR3 region has 14 residues. The PCR used 60 Vbeta and 13 Jbeta primers. This table comes from immunoSEQ multiplex PCR, and its TCRdb copy is limited to in-frame clones, with some not included. The sample lists around 200,000 clones, under 70% seen once, with 2.6% in the top ten. Of note for this clone: Its specificity is not known.

Findings and caveats of the study: The study reported that TCR beta sequences accurately predicted HLA-A and HLA-B alleles in most subjects. Previously analyzed data showed that most TCR beta V segments were productive at a frequency of about 87% or about 30%. The authors later found TCR association rates varying by HLA locus, with DRB1 most and HLA-C fewest.

This TCR was recovered from a man in his forties in good health and CMV-seropositive. The chain couples TRBV7-7 to TRBJ2-1; TRBD1 agrees at 9 bases. Sequenced sample: PBMCs. CDR3 loop: CASSLGTGGLEQFF. DNA of the CDR3: TGTGCCAGCAGCTTAGGAACAGGGGGCCTTGAGCAGTTCTTC.